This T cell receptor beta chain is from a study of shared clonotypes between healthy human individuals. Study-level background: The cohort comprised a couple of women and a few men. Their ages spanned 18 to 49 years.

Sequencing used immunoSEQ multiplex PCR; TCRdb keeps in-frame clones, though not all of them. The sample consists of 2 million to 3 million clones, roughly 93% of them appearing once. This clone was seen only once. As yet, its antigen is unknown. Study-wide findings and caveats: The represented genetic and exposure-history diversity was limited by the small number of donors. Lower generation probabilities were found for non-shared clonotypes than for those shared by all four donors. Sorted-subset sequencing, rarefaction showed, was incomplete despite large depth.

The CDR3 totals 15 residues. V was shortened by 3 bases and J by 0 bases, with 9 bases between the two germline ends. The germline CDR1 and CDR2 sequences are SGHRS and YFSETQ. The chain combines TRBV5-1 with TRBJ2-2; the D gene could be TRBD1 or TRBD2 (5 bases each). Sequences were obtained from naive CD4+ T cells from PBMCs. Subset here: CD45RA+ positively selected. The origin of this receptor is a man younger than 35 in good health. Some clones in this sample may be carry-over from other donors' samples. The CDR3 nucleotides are TGCGCCAGCAGCTCACGGGACGCGAACACCGGGGAGCTGTTTTTT. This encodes CASSSRDANTGELFF.